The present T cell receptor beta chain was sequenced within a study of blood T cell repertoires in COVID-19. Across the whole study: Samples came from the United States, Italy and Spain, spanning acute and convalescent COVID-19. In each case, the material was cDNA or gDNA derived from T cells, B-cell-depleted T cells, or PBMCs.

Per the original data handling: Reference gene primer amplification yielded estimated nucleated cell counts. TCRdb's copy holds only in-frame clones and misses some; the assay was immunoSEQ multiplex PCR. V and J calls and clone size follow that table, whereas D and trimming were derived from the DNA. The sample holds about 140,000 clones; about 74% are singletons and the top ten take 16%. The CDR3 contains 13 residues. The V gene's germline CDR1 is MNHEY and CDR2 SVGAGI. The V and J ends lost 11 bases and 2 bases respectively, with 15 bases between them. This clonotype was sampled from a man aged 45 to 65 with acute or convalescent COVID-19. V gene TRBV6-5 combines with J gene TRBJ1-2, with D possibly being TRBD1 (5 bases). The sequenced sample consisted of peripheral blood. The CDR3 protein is CAGSQGLNYGYTF. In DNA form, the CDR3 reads TGTGCCGGAAGCCAGGGCCTCAACTATGGCTACACCTTC.